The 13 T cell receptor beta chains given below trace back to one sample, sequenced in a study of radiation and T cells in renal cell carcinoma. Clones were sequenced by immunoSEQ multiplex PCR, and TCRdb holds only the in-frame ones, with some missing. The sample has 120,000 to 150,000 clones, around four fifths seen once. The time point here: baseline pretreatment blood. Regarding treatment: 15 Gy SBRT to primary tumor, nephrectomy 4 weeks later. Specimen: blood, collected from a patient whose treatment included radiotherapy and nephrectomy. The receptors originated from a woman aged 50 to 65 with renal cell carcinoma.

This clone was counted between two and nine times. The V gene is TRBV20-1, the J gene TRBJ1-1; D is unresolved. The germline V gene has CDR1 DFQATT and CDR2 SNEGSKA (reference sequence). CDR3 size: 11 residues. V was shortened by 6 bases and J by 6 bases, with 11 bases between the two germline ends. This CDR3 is CSASRLSEAFF. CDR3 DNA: TGCAGTGCCAGTCGCCTCTCTGAAGCTTTCTTT.

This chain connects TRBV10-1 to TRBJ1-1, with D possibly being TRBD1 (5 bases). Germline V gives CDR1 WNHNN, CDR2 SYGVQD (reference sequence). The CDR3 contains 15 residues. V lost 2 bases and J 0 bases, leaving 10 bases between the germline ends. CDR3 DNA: TGCGCCAGCAGTGAGGACGAGGGGATGAACACTGAAGCTTTCTTT. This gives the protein CASSEDEGMNTEAFF.

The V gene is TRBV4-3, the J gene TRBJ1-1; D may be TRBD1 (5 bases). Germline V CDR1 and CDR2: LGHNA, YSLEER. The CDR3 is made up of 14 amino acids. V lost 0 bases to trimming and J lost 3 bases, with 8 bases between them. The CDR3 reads CASSQDSGDTEAFF. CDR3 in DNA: TGCGCCAGCAGCCAAGATTCGGGGGACACTGAAGCTTTCTTT.

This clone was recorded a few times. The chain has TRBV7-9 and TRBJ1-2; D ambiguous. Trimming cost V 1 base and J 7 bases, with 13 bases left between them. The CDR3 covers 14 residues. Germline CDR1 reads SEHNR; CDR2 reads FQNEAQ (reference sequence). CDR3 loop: CASSLGGGNPGYTF. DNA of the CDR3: TGTGCCAGCAGCTTAGGAGGAGGGAATCCTGGCTACACCTTC. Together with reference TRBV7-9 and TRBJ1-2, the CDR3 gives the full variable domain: DTGVSQNPRHKITKRGQNVTFRCDPISEHNRLYWYRQTLGQGPEFLTYFQNEAQLEKSRLLSDRFSAERPKGSFSTLEIQRTEQGDSAMYLCASSLGGGNPGYTFGSGTRLTVV.

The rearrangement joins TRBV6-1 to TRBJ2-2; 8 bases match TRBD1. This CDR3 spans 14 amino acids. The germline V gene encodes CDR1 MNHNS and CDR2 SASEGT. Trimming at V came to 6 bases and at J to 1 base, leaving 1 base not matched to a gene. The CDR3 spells CASRDRGNTGELFF. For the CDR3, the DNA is TGTGCCAGCAGAGACAGGGGGAACACCGGGGAGCTGTTTTTT.

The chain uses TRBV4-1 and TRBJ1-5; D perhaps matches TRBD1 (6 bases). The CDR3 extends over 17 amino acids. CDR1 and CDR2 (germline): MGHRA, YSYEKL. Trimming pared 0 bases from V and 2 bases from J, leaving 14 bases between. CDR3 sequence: CASSQDGGAEGNQPQHF. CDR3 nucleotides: TGCGCCAGCAGCCAAGACGGGGGGGCCGAAGGCAATCAGCCCCAGCATTTT.

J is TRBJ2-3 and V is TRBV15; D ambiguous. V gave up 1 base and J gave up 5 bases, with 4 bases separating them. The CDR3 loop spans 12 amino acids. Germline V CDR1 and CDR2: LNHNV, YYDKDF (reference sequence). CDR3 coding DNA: TGTGCCACCAGCAGAGTGATAGATACGCAGTATTTT. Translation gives CATSRVIDTQYF.

CDR3 in DNA: TGTGCCAGCAGCTTAGTATCACCGAACTATGGCTACACCTTC. This sequence encodes CASSLVSPNYGYTF. The chain recombines TRBV7-9 with TRBJ1-2; D ambiguous. CDR1 and CDR2 from the germline V gene are SEHNR and FQNEAQ (reference sequence). V was pared by 1 base and J by 2 bases, with 8 bases between. The CDR3 loop spans 14 amino acids.

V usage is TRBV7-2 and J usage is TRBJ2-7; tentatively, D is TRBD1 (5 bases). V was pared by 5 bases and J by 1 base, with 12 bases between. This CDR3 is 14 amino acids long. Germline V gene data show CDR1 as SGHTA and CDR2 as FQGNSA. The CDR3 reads CASSRFQGSYEQYF. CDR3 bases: TGTGCCAGCAGCCGTTTCCAGGGATCCTACGAGCAGTACTTC.

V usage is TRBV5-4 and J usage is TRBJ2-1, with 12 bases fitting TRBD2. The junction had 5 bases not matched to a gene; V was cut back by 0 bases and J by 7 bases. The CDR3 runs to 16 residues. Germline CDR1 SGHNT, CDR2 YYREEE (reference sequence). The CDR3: CASSLGLAGEGNEQFF. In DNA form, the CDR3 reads TGTGCCAGCAGCTTGGGACTAGCGGGGGAGGGGAATGAGCAGTTCTTC.

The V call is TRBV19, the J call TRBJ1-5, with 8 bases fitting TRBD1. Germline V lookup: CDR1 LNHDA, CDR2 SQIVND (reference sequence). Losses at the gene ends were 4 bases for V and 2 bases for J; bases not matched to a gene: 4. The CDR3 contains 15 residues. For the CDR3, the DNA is TGTGCCAGTAGTACGGGGACAGGAGGCAATCAGCCCCAGCATTTT. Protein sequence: CASSTGTGGNQPQHF.

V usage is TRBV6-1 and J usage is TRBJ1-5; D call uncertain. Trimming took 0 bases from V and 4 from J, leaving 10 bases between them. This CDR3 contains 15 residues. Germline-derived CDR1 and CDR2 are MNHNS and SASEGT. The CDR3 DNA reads TGTGCCAGCAGTGAAGCCCTGAGCTTAAATCAGCCCCAGCATTTT. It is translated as CASSEALSLNQPQHF.

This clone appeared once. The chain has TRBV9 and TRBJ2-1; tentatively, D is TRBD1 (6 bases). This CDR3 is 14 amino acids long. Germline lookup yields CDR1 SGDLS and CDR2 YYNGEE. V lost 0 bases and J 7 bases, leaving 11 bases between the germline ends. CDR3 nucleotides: TGTGCCAGCAGCGTAGGACAGGTTTGGAATGAGCAGTTCTTC. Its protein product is CASSVGQVWNEQFF.